The TCR beta chain under discussion was sequenced for a study of blood T cell repertoires in COVID-19. In the study overall: The samples span acute and convalescent COVID-19 from the United States, Italy and Spain.

Assay used: immunoSEQ multiplex PCR; TCRdb lists only in-frame clones, some missing. This table has 100,000 to 150,000 clones, over 70% appearing once. The germline CDR1 and CDR2 sequences are LNHNV and YYDKDF (reference sequence). Germline trimming cut 5 bases from V and 0 bases from J; bases unmatched to any gene: 7. The CDR3 totals 17 residues. The chain carries TRBV15 and TRBJ2-4; TRBD1 matches at 10 bases. The sample taken for sequencing was peripheral blood. The source of this sequence is a woman in her 50s with acute or convalescent COVID-19. The CDR3 nucleotides read TGTGCCACCAGCGGACAGGGGGAGATCCTAGCCAAAAACATTCAGTACTTC. This codes for CATSGQGEILAKNIQYF.